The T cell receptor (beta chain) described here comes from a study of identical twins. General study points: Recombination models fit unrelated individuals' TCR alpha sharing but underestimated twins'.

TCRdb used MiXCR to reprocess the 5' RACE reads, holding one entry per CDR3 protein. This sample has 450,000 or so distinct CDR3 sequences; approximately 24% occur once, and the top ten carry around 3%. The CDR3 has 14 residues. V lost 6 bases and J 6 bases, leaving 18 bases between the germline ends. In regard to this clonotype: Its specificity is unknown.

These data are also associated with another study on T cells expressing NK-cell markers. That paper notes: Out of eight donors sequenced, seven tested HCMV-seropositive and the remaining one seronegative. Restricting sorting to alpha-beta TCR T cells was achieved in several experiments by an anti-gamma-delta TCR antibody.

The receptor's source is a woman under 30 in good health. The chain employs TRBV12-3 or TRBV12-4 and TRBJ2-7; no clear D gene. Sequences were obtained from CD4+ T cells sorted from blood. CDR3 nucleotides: TGTGCCAGCAGCCGGAGTACCCGTCTAGGCGAGCAGTACTTC. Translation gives CASSRSTRLGEQYF.